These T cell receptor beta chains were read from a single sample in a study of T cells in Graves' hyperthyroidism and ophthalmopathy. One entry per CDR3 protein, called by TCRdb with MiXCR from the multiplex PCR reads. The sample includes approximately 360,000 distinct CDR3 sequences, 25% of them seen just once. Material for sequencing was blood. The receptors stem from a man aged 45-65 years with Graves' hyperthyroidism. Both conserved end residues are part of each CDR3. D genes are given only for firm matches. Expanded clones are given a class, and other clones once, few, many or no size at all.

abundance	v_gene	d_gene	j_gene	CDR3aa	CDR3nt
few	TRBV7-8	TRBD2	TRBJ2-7	CASSLEKRELYEQYF	TGTGCCAGCAGCTTAGAAAAGCGGGAGTTGTACGAGCAGTACTTC
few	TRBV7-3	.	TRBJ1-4	CASSQAGGKANEKLFF	TGTGCCAGCAGCCAGGCAGGAGGGAAGGCTAATGAAAAACTGTTTTTT
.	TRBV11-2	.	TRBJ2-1	CASSLAPINEQFF	TGTGCCAGCAGCTTAGCTCCGATTAATGAGCAGTTCTTC
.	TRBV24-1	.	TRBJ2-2	CATRDGHTGELFF	TGTGCCACGCGGGACGGGCACACCGGGGAGCTGTTTTTT
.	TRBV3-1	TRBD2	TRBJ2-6	CASRGVGANVLTF	TGTGCCAGCCGGGGGGTCGGGGCCAACGTCCTGACTTTC
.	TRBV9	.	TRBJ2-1	CASSVAGHNEQFF	TGTGCCAGCAGCGTAGCAGGGCACAATGAGCAGTTCTTC
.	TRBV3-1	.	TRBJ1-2	CASSRQGPGYTF	TGTGCCAGCAGCCGGCAGGGACCCGGCTACACCTTC
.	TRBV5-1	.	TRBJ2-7	CASSLEFAGKAYEQYF	TGCGCCAGCAGCTTGGAATTCGCGGGAAAGGCCTACGAGCAGTACTTC
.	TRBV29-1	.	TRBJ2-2	CSVLGHTGELFF	TGCAGCGTTTTGGGGCACACCGGGGAGCTGTTTTTT
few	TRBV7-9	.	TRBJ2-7	CASSLQGIFYKQYF	TGTGCCAGCAGCTTACAGGGGATATTCTACAAGCAGTACTTC
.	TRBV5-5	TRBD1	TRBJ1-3	CASSLDRGAGNTIYF	TGTGCCAGCAGCCTGGACAGGGGGGCTGGAAACACCATATATTTT
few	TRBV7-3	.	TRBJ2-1	CVSSLKVGTPAGNEQFF	TGTGTCAGCAGCTTAAAGGTCGGGACGCCAGCGGGCAATGAGCAGTTCTTC
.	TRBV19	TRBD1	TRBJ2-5	CASRGTVQGTQYF	TGTGCCAGTAGAGGGACAGTTCAGGGGACCCAGTACTTC
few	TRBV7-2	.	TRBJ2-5	CASSLVPSFETQYF	TGTGCCAGCAGCTTAGTCCCCTCCTTCGAGACCCAGTACTTC
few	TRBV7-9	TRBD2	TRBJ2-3	CASSVHLAVASTDTQYF	TGTGCCAGCAGCGTCCATCTAGCGGTGGCCTCCACAGATACGCAGTATTTT
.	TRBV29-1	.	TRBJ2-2	CSGTGPNTGELFF	TGCAGCGGCACCGGGCCGAACACCGGGGAGCTGTTTTTT
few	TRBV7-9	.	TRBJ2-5	CASSPPVAAETQYF	TGTGCCAGCAGCCCTCCGGTAGCGGCGGAGACCCAGTACTTC
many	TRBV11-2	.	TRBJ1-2	CASSATGYGYTF	TGTGCCAGCAGCGCGACAGGATATGGCTACACCTTC
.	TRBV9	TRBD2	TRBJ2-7	CASSVGVLAGLYEQYF	TGTGCCAGCAGCGTAGGAGTTCTAGCGGGGCTCTACGAGCAGTACTTC
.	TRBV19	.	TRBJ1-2	CASSIGFPAGRYGYTF	TGTGCCAGTAGTATAGGTTTCCCGGCAGGGCGCTATGGCTACACCTTC
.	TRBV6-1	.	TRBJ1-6	CASRVSSSYNSPLHF	TGTGCCAGCAGAGTCAGTAGCTCCTATAATTCACCCCTCCACTTT
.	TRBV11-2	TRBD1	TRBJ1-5	CASSRLDRDHQPQHF	TGTGCCAGTAGCCGTCTCGACAGGGACCATCAGCCCCAGCATTTT
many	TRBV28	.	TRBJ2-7	CASNQGGGLSYEQYF	TGTGCCAGCAATCAAGGGGGGGGGCTATCCTACGAGCAGTACTTC
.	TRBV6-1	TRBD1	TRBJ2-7	CARGPCRQGENEQYF	TGTGCCAGGGGACCTTGCCGACAGGGTGAGAACGAGCAGTACTTC
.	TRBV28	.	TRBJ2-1	CASNERNNEQFF	TGTGCCAGCAACGAGCGAAACAATGAGCAGTTCTTC
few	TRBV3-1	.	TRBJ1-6	CASSQVPPDLASPLHF	TGTGCCAGCAGCCAAGTCCCGCCCGACCTGGCTTCACCCCTCCACTTT
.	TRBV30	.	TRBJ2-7	CAWSGRVYEQYF	TGTGCCTGGAGTGGAAGGGTCTACGAGCAGTACTTC
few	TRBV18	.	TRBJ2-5	CASSPGFQETQYF	TGTGCCAGCTCACCGGGATTCCAAGAGACCCAGTACTTC
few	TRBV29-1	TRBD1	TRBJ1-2	CSVEGPGQGSYGYTF	TGCAGCGTTGAAGGTCCGGGACAGGGTAGCTATGGCTACACCTTC
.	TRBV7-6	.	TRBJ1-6	CASSLRQDSPLHF	TGTGCCAGCAGCTTACGGCAGGATTCACCCCTCCACTTT
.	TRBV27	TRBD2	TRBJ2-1	CASEPGSGRSNEQFF	TGTGCCAGCGAGCCTGGGAGCGGGAGGTCCAATGAGCAGTTCTTC
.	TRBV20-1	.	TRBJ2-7	CSARDAGLNEQYF	TGCAGTGCTAGAGATGCGGGGTTGAACGAGCAGTACTTC
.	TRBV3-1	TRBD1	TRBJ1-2	CASSQQLQGASGYTF	TGTGCCAGCAGTCAACAACTACAGGGGGCCAGTGGCTACACCTTC
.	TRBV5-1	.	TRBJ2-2	CASSQRSNTGELFF	TGCGCCAGCAGCCAGCGCTCGAACACCGGGGAGCTGTTTTTT
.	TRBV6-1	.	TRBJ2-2	CASSARADTGELFF	TGTGCCAGCAGCGCCCGGGCGGACACCGGGGAGCTGTTTTTT